The rows below give T cell receptor beta chains drawn from one sample of a study of graft-versus-host responses after intestinal transplantation. The antigens these receptors bind are not known. Measured with immunoSEQ multiplex PCR; TCRdb has only the in-frame clones, and not every one. The data contain about 130,000 clones, nearly 95% of them seen just once; the ten biggest clones take up roughly 0.2%. This material consisted of unstimulated CD4+ T cells sorted from spleen or lymph node cells, taken before intestinal transplant. The receptors come from a human donor who received an intestinal transplant. The CDR3 runs from the conserved cysteine through the conserved F or W. The order of the fields is J gene, D gene, clone size, CDR3 length, V gene, CDR3 DNA, CDR3 protein. The D gene is left open where the match is weak. Size tells how often a clone was seen (once, few, many) or the class of an expanded clone, and some rows leave it out.

J gene: TRBJ1-5; D gene: TRBD1; clone size: .; CDR3 length: 14; V gene: TRBV28; CDR3 DNA: TGTGCCAGCAGAGACAGGGTAAGCAATCAGCCCCAGCATTTT; CDR3 protein: CASRDRVSNQPQHF
J gene: TRBJ2-5; D gene: .; clone size: .; CDR3 length: 14; V gene: TRBV4-2; CDR3 DNA: TGTGCCAGCAGCCAAGATCCCGGGGCAGAGACCCAGTACTTC; CDR3 protein: CASSQDPGAETQYF
J gene: TRBJ1-2; D gene: .; clone size: few; CDR3 length: 15; V gene: TRBV6-5; CDR3 DNA: TGTGCCAGCAGTTACCCCAAGGGACGGTCCTATGGCTACACCTTC; CDR3 protein: CASSYPKGRSYGYTF
J gene: TRBJ1-3; D gene: .; clone size: .; CDR3 length: 18; V gene: TRBV5-6; CDR3 DNA: TGTGCCAGCAGCTTGAGGGTCGGAGGGAAGAGCTCTGGAAACACCATATATTTT; CDR3 protein: CASSLRVGGKSSGNTIYF
J gene: TRBJ2-3; D gene: TRBD2; clone size: .; CDR3 length: 14; V gene: TRBV6-1; CDR3 DNA: TGTGCCAGCAGTGGAGGGACTATAGCAGATACGCAGTATTTT; CDR3 protein: CASSGGTIADTQYF
J gene: TRBJ1-4; D gene: .; clone size: .; CDR3 length: 13; V gene: TRBV11-2; CDR3 DNA: TGTGCCAGCAGCCCCGCTCTAAGGCAAAAACTGTTTTTT; CDR3 protein: CASSPALRQKLFF
J gene: TRBJ1-2; D gene: TRBD1; clone size: once; CDR3 length: 16; V gene: TRBV2; CDR3 DNA: TGTGCCAGCAGCCTTGCGGGGGACAGGGGCAACTATGGCTACACCTTC; CDR3 protein: CASSLAGDRGNYGYTF
J gene: TRBJ1-4; D gene: .; clone size: .; CDR3 length: 13; V gene: TRBV6-1; CDR3 DNA: TGTGCCAGCAGTGAACCTCTGGAGGAAAAACTGTTTTTT; CDR3 protein: CASSEPLEEKLFF
J gene: TRBJ2-7; D gene: .; clone size: .; CDR3 length: 15; V gene: TRBV9; CDR3 DNA: TGTGCCAGCAGCGTAGGCCCCGGGCAAGGGTCCGAGCAGTACTTC; CDR3 protein: CASSVGPGQGSEQYF
J gene: TRBJ2-1; D gene: TRBD1; clone size: .; CDR3 length: 14; V gene: TRBV7-2; CDR3 DNA: TGTGCCAGCAGCTTAGTACAGGGGGCGGGTGAGCAGTTCTTC; CDR3 protein: CASSLVQGAGEQFF
J gene: TRBJ1-2; D gene: .; clone size: .; CDR3 length: 13; V gene: TRBV6-1; CDR3 DNA: TGTGCCAGCATACAGGGTGGGAACTATGGCTACACCTTC; CDR3 protein: CASIQGGNYGYTF
J gene: TRBJ1-1; D gene: TRBD1; clone size: .; CDR3 length: 16; V gene: TRBV6-4; CDR3 DNA: TGTGCCAGCAGAACGGACAGGGAGGGATTGAACACTGAAGCTTTCTTT; CDR3 protein: CASRTDREGLNTEAFF
J gene: TRBJ2-5; D gene: .; clone size: .; CDR3 length: 15; V gene: TRBV10-1; CDR3 DNA: TGCGCCAGCAGTGAAGGGCAGGGCAAACAGGAGACCCAGTACTTC; CDR3 protein: CASSEGQGKQETQYF
J gene: TRBJ1-5; D gene: .; clone size: .; CDR3 length: 14; V gene: TRBV19; CDR3 DNA: TGTGCCAGTACCAGAGACGGGGATAATCAGCCCCAGCATTTT; CDR3 protein: CASTRDGDNQPQHF
J gene: TRBJ2-3; D gene: .; clone size: .; CDR3 length: 15; V gene: TRBV18; CDR3 DNA: TGTGCCAGCTCCCCAGAGGTGATCGGCACAGATACGCAGTATTTT; CDR3 protein: CASSPEVIGTDTQYF
J gene: TRBJ1-6; D gene: TRBD1; clone size: .; CDR3 length: 16; V gene: TRBV6-6; CDR3 DNA: TGTGCCAGCAGGGCCGGGACAGGGAGGCCTAATTCACCCCTCCACTTT; CDR3 protein: CASRAGTGRPNSPLHF
J gene: TRBJ1-5; D gene: .; clone size: .; CDR3 length: 12; V gene: TRBV19; CDR3 DNA: TGTGCCAGTAGTATAGAACGGCAGCCCCAGCATTTT; CDR3 protein: CASSIERQPQHF
J gene: TRBJ2-2; D gene: TRBD1; clone size: .; CDR3 length: 15; V gene: TRBV7-2; CDR3 DNA: TGTGCCAGCAGCCACAGGGGAGCGAACACCGGGGAGCTGTTTTTT; CDR3 protein: CASSHRGANTGELFF
J gene: TRBJ1-5; D gene: .; clone size: .; CDR3 length: 15; V gene: TRBV28; CDR3 DNA: TGTGCCAGCACCACTCCGGGCCTCACTACTGGGCCCCAGCATTTT; CDR3 protein: CASTTPGLTTGPQHF
J gene: TRBJ2-1; D gene: .; clone size: .; CDR3 length: 17; V gene: TRBV5-1; CDR3 DNA: TGCGCCAGCAGCTTGGCCACGGGCAAAGTCTCCTACAATGAGCAGTTCTTC; CDR3 protein: CASSLATGKVSYNEQFF
J gene: TRBJ2-1; D gene: .; clone size: once; CDR3 length: 14; V gene: TRBV5-1; CDR3 DNA: TGCGCCAGCAGCTCCGAGGGGGAGGGGGATGAGCAGTTCTTC; CDR3 protein: CASSSEGEGDEQFF
J gene: TRBJ1-2; D gene: TRBD1; clone size: .; CDR3 length: 13; V gene: TRBV2; CDR3 DNA: TGTGCCAGCCGGACAGGACGGAACTATGGCTACACCTTC; CDR3 protein: CASRTGRNYGYTF
J gene: TRBJ2-5; D gene: .; clone size: .; CDR3 length: 16; V gene: TRBV5-6; CDR3 DNA: TGTGCCAGCAGCTTGGCTGGGACGGCAATACAAGAGACCCAGTACTTC; CDR3 protein: CASSLAGTAIQETQYF
J gene: TRBJ2-6; D gene: .; clone size: .; CDR3 length: 17; V gene: TRBV27; CDR3 DNA: TGTGCCAGCAAGTTTTATCAGGGCCACTCTGGGGCCAACGTCCTGACTTTC; CDR3 protein: CASKFYQGHSGANVLTF
J gene: TRBJ2-7; D gene: TRBD2; clone size: .; CDR3 length: 17; V gene: TRBV11-2; CDR3 DNA: TGTGCCAGCAGCCCCCGCTCGCTAGCGGGTTACTACTACGAGCAGTACTTC; CDR3 protein: CASSPRSLAGYYYEQYF
J gene: TRBJ2-3; D gene: .; clone size: .; CDR3 length: 9; V gene: TRBV2; CDR3 DNA: TGTGCCAGCACAGATACGCAGTATTTT; CDR3 protein: CASTDTQYF
J gene: TRBJ1-1; D gene: .; clone size: .; CDR3 length: 16; V gene: TRBV6-5; CDR3 DNA: TGTGCCAGCAGTTACTTGTCAATGGGTGAGAACACTGAAGCTTTCTTT; CDR3 protein: CASSYLSMGENTEAFF
J gene: TRBJ2-1; D gene: TRBD2; clone size: .; CDR3 length: 15; V gene: TRBV15; CDR3 DNA: TGTGCCACCAGCAGAACTAGCGGGACTTACAATGAGCAGTTCTTC; CDR3 protein: CATSRTSGTYNEQFF
J gene: TRBJ2-6; D gene: TRBD2; clone size: .; CDR3 length: 15; V gene: TRBV10-3; CDR3 DNA: TGTGCCATCGGACTAGGTTCCTCTGGGGCCAACGTCCTGACTTTC; CDR3 protein: CAIGLGSSGANVLTF
J gene: TRBJ2-3; D gene: .; clone size: .; CDR3 length: 12; V gene: TRBV19; CDR3 DNA: TGTGCCACCGGCGGGGCTTCCGATACGCAGTATTTT; CDR3 protein: CATGGASDTQYF
J gene: TRBJ2-7; D gene: TRBD1; clone size: .; CDR3 length: 14; V gene: TRBV5-1; CDR3 DNA: TGCGCCAGCAGAACCGGGACAGGGGCCTACGAGCAGTACTTC; CDR3 protein: CASRTGTGAYEQYF
J gene: TRBJ1-4; D gene: TRBD1; clone size: .; CDR3 length: 15; V gene: TRBV11-2; CDR3 DNA: TGTGCCAGCACCGGGCGACAGGGGGCATATGAAAAACTGTTTTTT; CDR3 protein: CASTGRQGAYEKLFF
J gene: TRBJ1-2; D gene: .; clone size: .; CDR3 length: 12; V gene: TRBV5-1; CDR3 DNA: TGCGCCAGCAGCTTGGGGGAGTATGGCTACACCTTC; CDR3 protein: CASSLGEYGYTF
J gene: TRBJ2-5; D gene: .; clone size: .; CDR3 length: 17; V gene: TRBV7-3; CDR3 DNA: TGTGCCAGCAGCCCCATCGCGAGAATGGGAGGACAAGAGACCCAGTACTTC; CDR3 protein: CASSPIARMGGQETQYF
J gene: TRBJ2-7; D gene: .; clone size: .; CDR3 length: 14; V gene: TRBV27; CDR3 DNA: TGTGCCAGCAGTCCGGGTGGGGGGCTATACGAGCAGTACTTC; CDR3 protein: CASSPGGGLYEQYF
J gene: TRBJ2-7; D gene: TRBD1; clone size: .; CDR3 length: 14; V gene: TRBV4-1; CDR3 DNA: TGCGCCAGCAGCCCGGGCAGGGGGTATTACGAGCAGTACTTC; CDR3 protein: CASSPGRGYYEQYF
J gene: TRBJ2-3; D gene: .; clone size: .; CDR3 length: 13; V gene: TRBV25-1; CDR3 DNA: TGTGCCAGCAGATGGGGGAGCACAGATACGCAGTATTTT; CDR3 protein: CASRWGSTDTQYF
J gene: TRBJ2-1; D gene: .; clone size: .; CDR3 length: 13; V gene: TRBV7-2; CDR3 DNA: TGTGCCAGCAGCCATCGGGGTCATAATGAGCAGTTCTTC; CDR3 protein: CASSHRGHNEQFF
J gene: TRBJ1-2; D gene: .; clone size: .; CDR3 length: 14; V gene: TRBV28; CDR3 DNA: TGTGCCAGCATCTTGGGCGTCGCAGGGTCTGGCTACACCTTC; CDR3 protein: CASILGVAGSGYTF
J gene: TRBJ2-2; D gene: .; clone size: .; CDR3 length: 12; V gene: TRBV19; CDR3 DNA: TGTGCCAGTCGTACTAGTCACGGGGAGCTGTTTTTT; CDR3 protein: CASRTSHGELFF
J gene: TRBJ2-7; D gene: TRBD1; clone size: .; CDR3 length: 13; V gene: TRBV6-1; CDR3 DNA: TGTGCCAGCAGGCCGGGACAGGTCTACGAGCAGTACTTC; CDR3 protein: CASRPGQVYEQYF
J gene: TRBJ2-2; D gene: TRBD2; clone size: .; CDR3 length: 17; V gene: TRBV5-4; CDR3 DNA: TGTGCCAGCAGCCTAAGTCGGCTAGCGGGGAACACCGGGGAGCTGTTTTTT; CDR3 protein: CASSLSRLAGNTGELFF
J gene: TRBJ1-2; D gene: .; clone size: .; CDR3 length: 11; V gene: TRBV5-1; CDR3 DNA: TGCGCCAGCAGCCCGGGAGAAGGCTACACCTTC; CDR3 protein: CASSPGEGYTF
J gene: TRBJ2-4; D gene: TRBD1; clone size: .; CDR3 length: 14; V gene: TRBV7-2; CDR3 DNA: TGTGCCAGCAGCTTTAACAGGGGTGGAGACATTCAGTACTTC; CDR3 protein: CASSFNRGGDIQYF
J gene: TRBJ2-3; D gene: TRBD2; clone size: .; CDR3 length: 13; V gene: TRBV5-1; CDR3 DNA: TGCGCCAGCAGCAGGGAGGGTACAGATACGCAGTATTTT; CDR3 protein: CASSREGTDTQYF
J gene: TRBJ2-7; D gene: .; clone size: .; CDR3 length: 15; V gene: TRBV28; CDR3 DNA: TGTGCCAGCAGTCCATGGGGCTCCAGAGGGTACGAGCAGTACTTC; CDR3 protein: CASSPWGSRGYEQYF
J gene: TRBJ2-7; D gene: TRBD1; clone size: .; CDR3 length: 14; V gene: TRBV6-1; CDR3 DNA: TGTGCCAGCAGTGGGGACAGATCCTCCTACGAGCAGTACTTC; CDR3 protein: CASSGDRSSYEQYF
J gene: TRBJ2-5; D gene: TRBD1; clone size: .; CDR3 length: 14; V gene: TRBV27; CDR3 DNA: TGTGCCAGCAGTTCTCGACAGGGCCTAGAGACCCAGTACTTC; CDR3 protein: CASSSRQGLETQYF
J gene: TRBJ2-1; D gene: .; clone size: .; CDR3 length: 15; V gene: TRBV5-1; CDR3 DNA: TGCGCCAGCAGCTTGTTAGGACAAACCTACAATGAGCAGTTCTTC; CDR3 protein: CASSLLGQTYNEQFF
J gene: TRBJ2-6; D gene: .; clone size: .; CDR3 length: 18; V gene: TRBV28; CDR3 DNA: TGTGCCAGCAGTTGGACCGGGATCGCCCTCTCTGGGGCCAACGTCCTGACTTTC; CDR3 protein: CASSWTGIALSGANVLTF
J gene: TRBJ1-1; D gene: TRBD1; clone size: .; CDR3 length: 14; V gene: TRBV11-1; CDR3 DNA: TGTGCCAGCAGCCAACGGGGACAGGGTATCGAAGCTTTCTTT; CDR3 protein: CASSQRGQGIEAFF
J gene: TRBJ2-3; D gene: TRBD2; clone size: .; CDR3 length: 17; V gene: TRBV4-1; CDR3 DNA: TGCGCCAGCAGCCAAGCCGCTGGGCGGGGGAGCACAGATACGCAGTATTTT; CDR3 protein: CASSQAAGRGSTDTQYF
J gene: TRBJ1-2; D gene: .; clone size: .; CDR3 length: 13; V gene: TRBV5-6; CDR3 DNA: TGTGCCAGCAGGGGATTGATCCCAAAGGGCTACACCTTC; CDR3 protein: CASRGLIPKGYTF
J gene: TRBJ1-2; D gene: TRBD1; clone size: .; CDR3 length: 15; V gene: TRBV5-4; CDR3 DNA: TGTGCCAGCAGCTATACGGGACAGCTTAACTATGGCTACACCTTC; CDR3 protein: CASSYTGQLNYGYTF
J gene: TRBJ2-7; D gene: .; clone size: .; CDR3 length: 12; V gene: TRBV7-5; CDR3 DNA: TGTGCCAGAAGCCCGCGCTCCTACGAGCAGTACTTC; CDR3 protein: CARSPRSYEQYF
J gene: TRBJ2-7; D gene: .; clone size: .; CDR3 length: 17; V gene: TRBV6-4; CDR3 DNA: TGTGCCAGCAGTGCCTCGTCGACGGCCAAACCTTTCTACGAGCAGTACTTC; CDR3 protein: CASSASSTAKPFYEQYF